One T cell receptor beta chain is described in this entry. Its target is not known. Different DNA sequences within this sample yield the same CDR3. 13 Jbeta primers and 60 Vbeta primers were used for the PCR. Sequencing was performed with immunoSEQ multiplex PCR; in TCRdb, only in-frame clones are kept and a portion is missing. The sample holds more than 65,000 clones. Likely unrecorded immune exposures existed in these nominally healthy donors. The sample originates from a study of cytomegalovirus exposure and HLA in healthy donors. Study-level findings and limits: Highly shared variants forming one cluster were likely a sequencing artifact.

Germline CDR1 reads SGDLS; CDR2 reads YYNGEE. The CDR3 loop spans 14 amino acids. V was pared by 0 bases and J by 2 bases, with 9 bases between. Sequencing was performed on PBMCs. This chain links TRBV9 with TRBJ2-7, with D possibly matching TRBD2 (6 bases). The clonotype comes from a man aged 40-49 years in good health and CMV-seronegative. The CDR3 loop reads CASSVGGGTYEQYF. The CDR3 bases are TGTGCCAGCAGCGTAGGAGGCGGGACCTACGAGCAGTACTTC.